These T cell receptor beta chains were read from a single sample in a study of CD8 T cells in ankylosing spondylitis. TCRdb called the 5' RACE reads again in MiXCR, with one record for every CDR3 protein. The sample holds about 39,000 distinct CDR3 sequences, approximately 3% seen once. The source material was blood, either unsorted or a sorted T cell fraction (not recorded which). The receptors derive from a male donor with ankylosing spondylitis or in good health (not recorded which). Each CDR3 is given with its conserved first and last residue. D genes are given only for firm matches. The listing skips clone size in some rows; elsewhere it reads once, few, many or a size class.

CASSGTVTDTQYF,TGTGCCAGCAGCGGGACAGTCACAGATACGCAGTATTTT,TRBV9,few,NA,TRBJ2-3
CASSVGSRETQYF,TGTGCCAGCAGCGTAGGGTCTAGAGAGACCCAGTACTTC,TRBV9,many,NA,TRBJ2-5
CASSVAHQETQYF,TGTGCCAGCAGCGTAGCGCACCAAGAGACCCAGTACTTC,TRBV9,many,NA,TRBJ2-5
CASSPRQGNNSPLHF,TGTGCCAGCAGCCCTCGACAAGGGAACAATTCACCCCTCCACTTT,TRBV9,many,NA,TRBJ1-6
CASTTGGYNSPLHF,TGTGCCAGTACGACAGGGGGCTATAATTCACCCCTCCACTTT,TRBV9,many,TRBD1,TRBJ1-6
CASSLEPLNTEAFF,TGTGCCAGCAGCCTAGAGCCGTTGAACACTGAAGCTTTCTTT,TRBV9,many,NA,TRBJ1-1
CASSAYDYNEQFF,TGTGCCAGCAGCGCCTATGACTACAATGAGCAGTTCTTC,TRBV9,many,NA,TRBJ2-1
CASSTSGEVQPQHF,TGTGCCAGCAGCACGTCGGGGGAGGTTCAGCCCCAGCATTTT,TRBV9,many,NA,TRBJ1-5
CASSFTSSTDTQYF,TGTGCCAGCAGCTTCACTAGCAGCACAGATACGCAGTATTTT,TRBV9,many,NA,TRBJ2-3
CASSGLGGGYNEQFF,TGTGCCAGCAGCGGTCTAGGTGGGGGCTACAATGAGCAGTTCTTC,TRBV9,many,NA,TRBJ2-1
CASSVETGPPQETQYF,TGTGCCAGCAGCGTAGAAACGGGGCCTCCCCAAGAGACCCAGTACTTC,TRBV9,many,NA,TRBJ2-5
CASSVSFSYNEQFF,TGTGCCAGCAGCGTAAGTTTTTCCTACAATGAGCAGTTCTTC,TRBV9,NA,NA,TRBJ2-1
CASSVAAGGAPTGELFF,TGTGCCAGCAGCGTAGCTGCCGGGGGCGCGCCGACCGGGGAGCTGTTTTTT,TRBV9,many,NA,TRBJ2-2
CASSGVSSGHNEQFF,TGTGCCAGCAGCGGAGTTTCTAGCGGGCACAATGAGCAGTTCTTC,TRBV9,many,TRBD2,TRBJ2-1
CASSTSTGPQTQYF,TGTGCCAGCAGCACCTCCACAGGGCCGCAGACCCAGTACTTC,TRBV9,many,NA,TRBJ2-5
CASSDGLGDTQYF,TGTGCCAGCAGCGATGGACTGGGGGATACGCAGTATTTT,TRBV9,many,NA,TRBJ2-3
CASSAGHHSGNTIYF,TGTGCCAGCAGCGCCGGACACCACTCTGGAAACACCATATATTTT,TRBV9,many,NA,TRBJ1-3
CASSVAGQETQYF,TGTGCCAGCAGCGTAGCAGGACAAGAGACCCAGTACTTC,TRBV9,many,NA,TRBJ2-5
CASSVENSGGDTQYF,TGTGCCAGCAGCGTAGAGAATAGCGGGGGAGATACGCAGTATTTT,TRBV9,many,TRBD2,TRBJ2-3
CASSVGGASHYGYTF,TGTGCCAGCAGCGTAGGTGGTGCCAGCCACTATGGCTACACCTTC,TRBV9,many,NA,TRBJ1-2
CASSPTNTDTQYF,TGTGCCAGCAGCCCAACTAACACAGATACGCAGTATTTT,TRBV9,many,NA,TRBJ2-3
CASTAGASGASYNEQFF,TGTGCCAGCACCGCGGGGGCTAGCGGGGCGTCCTACAATGAGCAGTTCTTC,TRBV9,many,TRBD2,TRBJ2-1
CASSGGDYVNTQYF,TGTGCCAGCAGCGGGGGGGACTACGTAAATACCCAGTACTTC,TRBV9,many,TRBD2,TRBJ2-5
CASSVELAGVGNTGELFF,TGTGCCAGCAGCGTAGAATTAGCGGGAGTGGGGAACACCGGGGAGCTGTTTTTT,TRBV9,many,TRBD2,TRBJ2-2
CASSVLAGQEQFF,TGTGCCAGCAGCGTACTAGCGGGACAAGAGCAGTTCTTC,TRBV9,many,TRBD2,TRBJ2-1
CASSVSTANYGYTF,TGTGCCAGCAGCGTAAGCACAGCTAACTATGGCTACACCTTC,TRBV9,many,NA,TRBJ1-2
CASSVGPSAVSGYTF,TGTGCCAGCAGCGTAGGTCCCTCGGCAGTTTCCGGCTACACCTTC,TRBV9,NA,NA,TRBJ1-2
CASSRDVNQPQHF,TGTGCCAGCAGCCGGGACGTCAATCAGCCCCAGCATTTT,TRBV9,many,NA,TRBJ1-5
CASSVAPKRGGGETQYF,TGTGCCAGCAGCGTAGCGCCCAAGCGGGGAGGCGGAGAGACCCAGTACTTC,TRBV9,many,TRBD2,TRBJ2-5
CASSVASMDNEQFF,TGTGCCAGCAGCGTAGCGAGTATGGACAATGAGCAGTTCTTC,TRBV9,many,NA,TRBJ2-1
CASSVTTGGDNEQFF,TGTGCCAGCAGCGTAACGACCGGTGGGGACAATGAGCAGTTCTTC,TRBV9,many,NA,TRBJ2-1
CASSQGGFGDEQFF,TGTGCCAGCAGCCAAGGAGGTTTTGGGGATGAGCAGTTCTTC,TRBV9,many,NA,TRBJ2-1
CASSPLLRGAAGYTF,TGTGCCAGCAGCCCCTTACTGCGGGGGGCTGCTGGCTACACCTTC,TRBV9,many,NA,TRBJ1-2
CASSVTSGFTDTQYF,TGTGCCAGCAGCGTAACTAGCGGCTTCACAGATACGCAGTATTTT,TRBV9,many,TRBD2,TRBJ2-3
CASSAGDRPQETQYF,TGTGCCAGCAGCGCGGGGGACAGGCCCCAAGAGACCCAGTACTTC,TRBV9,few,TRBD1,TRBJ2-5
CASSDTLAGGRNEQFF,TGTGCCAGCAGCGATACGTTAGCGGGGGGGCGGAATGAGCAGTTCTTC,TRBV9,NA,TRBD2,TRBJ2-1
CASSSLGAMNTEAFF,TGTGCCAGCAGCTCCCTCGGGGCCATGAACACTGAAGCTTTCTTT,TRBV9,many,NA,TRBJ1-1
CASSAGGSLNSPLHF,TGTGCCAGCAGCGCAGGGGGTTCCCTTAATTCACCCCTCCACTTT,TRBV9,many,TRBD1,TRBJ1-6
CASSVAGQGFNEQFF,TGTGCCAGCAGCGTAGCGGGACAGGGATTTAATGAGCAGTTCTTC,TRBV9,few,TRBD1,TRBJ2-1
CASSSRGGEGEKLFF,TGTGCCAGCAGCTCGCGGGGAGGAGAGGGAGAAAAACTGTTTTTT,TRBV9,many,NA,TRBJ1-4
CASSVGASTDTQYF,TGTGCCAGCAGCGTCGGGGCTAGCACAGATACGCAGTATTTT,TRBV9,many,NA,TRBJ2-3
CASSAGTVGGNTIYF,TGTGCCAGCAGCGCGGGGACGGTGGGGGGAAACACCATATATTTT,TRBV9,few,NA,TRBJ1-3
CASSQGRAGGQETQYF,TGTGCCAGCAGCCAAGGCAGAGCGGGAGGGCAGGAGACCCAGTACTTC,TRBV9,many,TRBD2,TRBJ2-5
CASSVLESNTEAFF,TGTGCCAGCAGCGTTTTGGAGTCGAACACTGAAGCTTTCTTT,TRBV9,many,NA,TRBJ1-1
CASSPMGRGGQETQYF,TGTGCCAGCAGCCCAATGGGTCGAGGGGGGCAAGAGACCCAGTACTTC,TRBV9,many,NA,TRBJ2-5
CASSVVGGRDTQYF,TGTGCCAGCAGCGTAGTGGGCGGTCGAGATACGCAGTATTTT,TRBV9,many,NA,TRBJ2-3
CASNTATGTRGATQYF,TGTGCCAGCAACACAGCAACAGGTACCAGAGGAGCTACGCAGTATTTT,TRBV9,many,NA,TRBJ2-3
CASSPGPDAGEQFF,TGTGCCAGCAGCCCGGGACCGGACGCCGGTGAGCAGTTCTTC,TRBV9,many,NA,TRBJ2-1